Following are 5 T cell receptor beta chains from one sample sequenced in a study of cytomegalovirus exposure and HLA in healthy donors. PCR was performed using 60 Vbeta and 13 Jbeta primers. This table comes from immunoSEQ multiplex PCR, and its TCRdb copy is limited to in-frame clones, with some not included. Of about 160,000 clones in the sample, approximately 78% were seen once. Sequencing used PBMCs. These receptors were collected from a girl aged 2-10 years in good health and CMV-seropositive.

The chain combines TRBV5-1 with TRBJ2-2, with D perhaps matching TRBD2 (5 bases). V lost 4 bases to trimming and J lost 1 base, with 11 bases between them. Germline CDR1 reads SGHRS; CDR2 reads YFSETQ. The CDR3 is 15 residues long. DNA for the CDR3: TGCGCCAGCAGCATCCGTAGCGTGAACACCGGGGAGCTGTTTTTT. Translating gives CASSIRSVNTGELFF.

Written as DNA, the CDR3 is TGTGCCAGCAGTCCCCCGCTGGGGAGGACTGAAGCTTTCTTT. Translation: CASSPPLGRTEAFF. The chain employs TRBV28 and TRBJ1-1; D gene uncertain. CDR3 length: 14 residues. The germline V and J ends were trimmed by 5 bases and 5 bases, with 15 bases remaining between them. The germline V gene has CDR1 MDHEN and CDR2 SYDVKM.

The CDR3 loop is CASSSIDREETQYF. CDR3 in DNA: TGTGCCAGCAGCTCCATCGACAGGGAAGAGACCCAGTACTTC. The gene calls are TRBV5-6 and TRBJ2-5; 7 nucleotides line up with TRBD1. V shed 3 bases, J shed 3 bases, and the junction held 5 bases outside the gene matches. CDR3 length: 14 amino acids. CDR1 is SGHDT, CDR2 YYEEEE, per germline. Drawing the rest from reference TRBV5-6 and TRBJ2-5, the complete variable domain is DAGVTQSPTHLIKTRGQQVTLRCSPKSGHDTVSWYQQALGQGPQFIFQYYEEEERQRGNFPDRFSGHQFPNYSSELNVNALLLGDSALYLCASSSIDREETQYFGPGTRLLVL.

The chain links TRBV18 to TRBJ2-5, with D perhaps matching TRBD1 (6 bases). Germline V gives CDR1 KGHSH, CDR2 LQKENI. V lost 5 bases and J 1 base, leaving 14 bases between the germline ends. This CDR3 contains 15 residues. CDR3 in amino acids: CASSYRDRPQETQYF. CDR3 nucleotides: TGTGCCAGCTCATACAGGGACCGACCCCAAGAGACCCAGTACTTC.

The V call is TRBV29-1, the J call TRBJ2-3; TRBD1 aligns across 10 bases. Germline V gene sequence: CDR1 SQVTM, CDR2 ANQGSEA. Losses at the gene ends were 3 bases for V and 4 bases for J; bases not matched to a gene: 4. The CDR3 length is 14 residues. CDR3 in amino acids: CSVEGGTGADTQYF. The CDR3 DNA is TGCAGCGTTGAGGGGGGGACAGGGGCAGATACGCAGTATTTT.